These 18 T cell receptor beta chains were all obtained from the same sample, sequenced in a study of CD8+ T cells in alopecia areata (dated by TCRdb to the late 2010s). The library was prepared using the immunoSEQ multiplex PCR assay. RNA was extracted from all samples and reverse transcribed into cDNA, which served as template for TCR sequencing. Here the immuneACCESS table is served through TCRdb, limited to in-frame sequences with V and J called. Missing clones are a known gap in these copies; in checked studies unresolved V genes cover under half, and the rest lacks a known reason. The sample data list 200,000 to 250,000 clones, and 35% to 40% of these were observed just once. The ten largest clones take up 0.4% to 0.55% of the sample. The treatment or condition label, as the study defines it: oral pan-JAK inhibitor, 5-10 mg twice daily. The sequencing here drew on CD4+ T cells sorted from blood, taken around week 34, from a patient treated with tofacitinib. All receptors come from a human donor with alopecia areata.

The V gene is TRBV2, the J gene TRBJ2-2; D not certain. Trimming took off 5 bases at V and 5 bases at J, with 12 bases between the two ends. The V gene's germline CDR1 is SNHLY and CDR2 FYNNEI. There are 14 residues in the CDR3. The DNA for the CDR3 is TGTGCCAGCAGTCCGACAATTTGGACCGGGGAGCTGTTTTTT. It is translated as CASSPTIWTGELFF. Looking up the rest from reference TRBV2 and TRBJ2-2 gives the full variable domain: EPEVTQTPSHQVTQMGQEVILRCVPISNHLYFYWYRQILGQKVEFLVSFYNNEISEKSEIFDDQFSVERPDGSNFTLKIRSTKLEDSAMYFCASSPTIWTGELFFGEGSRLTVL.

V and J are TRBV4-1 and TRBJ1-4; no firm D call. Germline V gives CDR1 MGHRA, CDR2 YSYEKL. Trimming removed 5 bases from V and 4 bases from J, with 11 bases in between. The CDR3 spans 14 residues. The CDR3 loop is CASSATGINEKLFF. CDR3 DNA sequence: TGCGCCAGCAGCGCGACGGGGATTAATGAAAAACTGTTTTTT.

The table lists this clone with a few counts. CDR3 residues: CASSIPKGGHMTQYF. CDR3 sequence (DNA): TGTGCCAGTAGTATCCCCAAGGGGGGGCATATGACGCAGTATTTT. The chain employs TRBV19 and TRBJ2-3; D possibly corresponds to TRBD2 (7 bases). Trimming shortened V by 3 bases and J by 9 bases, and 19 bases separated the two germline ends. Germline V lookup: CDR1 LNHDA, CDR2 SQIVND (reference sequence). This CDR3 has 15 residues.

This clone was seen only a few times. V and J are TRBV4-1 and TRBJ2-6; 7 bases map to TRBD2. CDR1 is MGHRA, CDR2 YSYEKL, per germline. The CDR3 runs 17 residues. V shed 4 bases, J shed 1 base, and the junction held 7 bases outside the gene matches. As DNA, the CDR3 is TGCGCCAGCAGCCCGGGGGGAGGGCTTTCTGGGGCCAACGTCCTGACTTTC. Protein sequence: CASSPGGGLSGANVLTF.

This clone was picked up a small number of times. The J gene is TRBJ2-1, the V gene TRBV29-1, with a weak D call TRBD2 (6 bases). V dropped 4 bases and J dropped 0 bases, with 10 bases sitting between them. Germline V gene lookup returns CDR1 SQVTM and CDR2 ANQGSEA. The CDR3 has 14 amino acids. The CDR3 is CSVVGGTSYNEQFF. DNA of the CDR3: TGCAGCGTTGTGGGCGGGACCTCCTACAATGAGCAGTTCTTC.

This clone was observed a few times. V and J are TRBV30 and TRBJ2-6, with 8 nucleotides matching TRBD2. This CDR3 has 16 residues. J lost 8 bases, V lost 0 bases, and 9 bases had no gene match. Germline CDR1 reads GTSNPN; CDR2 reads SVGIG (reference sequence). In nucleotides, the CDR3 is TGTGCCTGGAGTGTCCAGCTAGCGGGTGTCTCCAACGTCCTGACTTTC. This gives the protein CAWSVQLAGVSNVLTF.

The chain links TRBV2 to TRBJ2-4; weak D call: TRBD1 (5 bases). V was pared by 4 bases and J by 0 bases, with 10 bases between. The germline V gene has CDR1 SNHLY and CDR2 FYNNEI. This CDR3 has 15 amino acids. The CDR3 protein is CASSVDTAAKNIQYF. The CDR3 DNA reads TGTGCCAGCAGTGTGGACACCGCAGCCAAAAACATTCAGTACTTC. The entire variable domain, with the rest obtained from reference TRBV2 and TRBJ2-4, is as follows: EPEVTQTPSHQVTQMGQEVILRCVPISNHLYFYWYRQILGQKVEFLVSFYNNEISEKSEIFDDQFSVERPDGSNFTLKIRSTKLEDSAMYFCASSVDTAAKNIQYFGAGTRLSVL.

The chain combines TRBV6-1 with TRBJ2-7, with D maybe TRBD1 (6 bases). Germline assignment: CDR1 MNHNS and CDR2 SASEGT. V was pared by 8 bases and J by 1 base, with 15 bases between. CDR3 length: 14 residues. CDR3 region: CASGRDITSYEQYF. The CDR3 nucleotides read TGTGCCAGCGGACGGGACATCACTTCCTACGAGCAGTACTTC.

Only a few counts were recorded for this clone. The chain has TRBV6-5 and TRBJ2-1; TRBD1 aligns across 8 bases. This CDR3 contains 16 residues. Germline lookup yields CDR1 MNHEY and CDR2 SVGAGI. Unmatched junction bases numbered 6, after V lost 2 bases and J lost 3 bases. The CDR3 protein is CASSYGGQDLYNEQFF. In DNA form, the CDR3 reads TGTGCCAGCAGTTACGGGGGACAGGACCTCTACAATGAGCAGTTCTTC.

This clone was recorded a few times. Other DNA sequences in this sample translate to the same CDR3. Here the CDR3 DNA reads TGTGCCAGCAGCATCCGACAGAACACTGAAGCTTTCTTT. It translates to CASSIRQNTEAFF. The V and J genes are TRBV11-1 and TRBJ1-1; D uncertain. In germline, CDR1 is SGHAT, CDR2 FQDESV (reference sequence). Trimming stripped 5 bases from V and 1 base from J, with 8 bases between. This CDR3 is built from 13 residues.

This clone was detected only once. The chain carries TRBV5-6 and TRBJ2-5, with 7 bases identical to TRBD2. The germline gives CDR1 SGHDT, CDR2 YYEEEE. CDR3 length: 17 amino acids. Trimming cost V 1 base and J 2 bases; bases outside gene matches: 11. The CDR3 DNA reads TGTGCCAGCAGCTTGATTGGGCTAGCGGAGAGACAAGAGACCCAGTACTTC. Protein sequence: CASSLIGLAERQETQYF.

The chain uses TRBV5-1 and TRBJ2-2; 7 nucleotides align to TRBD1. Germline V gene sequence: CDR1 SGHRS, CDR2 YFSETQ. This CDR3 has 18 residues. Germline trimming cut 4 bases from V and 4 bases from J; bases unmatched to any gene: 16. The CDR3 DNA follows: TGCGCCAGCAGCCCGACCCTTCGACAGGGTTGGGGCACCGGGGAGCTGTTTTTT. Protein: CASSPTLRQGWGTGELFF.

The chain carries TRBV6-1 and TRBJ2-1, with unresolved D. CDR1 and CDR2 (germline): MNHNS, SASEGT. Trimming left V 7 bases short and J 10 bases short, with 17 bases between. The CDR3 is 13 amino acids. The CDR3: CASISPYLQEQFF. The CDR3 nucleotides are TGTGCCAGCATTAGTCCCTACCTACAGGAGCAGTTCTTC.

The rearrangement uses TRBV9 and TRBJ2-5; the D gene is possibly TRBD1 (6 bases). This CDR3 contains 13 residues. V lost 4 bases, J lost 5 bases, and 12 bases lay in between. CDR1 and CDR2 (germline): SGDLS, YYNGEE. CDR3 bases: TGTGCCAGCAGCTCCTTAACAGGGGAGACCCAGTACTTC. Translation gives CASSSLTGETQYF.

V is TRBV6-1 and J is TRBJ1-6; the D gene is possibly TRBD1 (5 bases). V lost 5 bases to trimming and J lost 4 bases, with 12 bases between them. Per germline, CDR1 MNHNS and CDR2 SASEGT. CDR3 length: 15 residues. The CDR3 sequence is CASSLDSTYNSPLHF. In nucleotides, the CDR3 is TGTGCCAGCAGTCTTGACAGCACGTATAATTCACCCCTCCACTTT.

This clone was picked up many times. This chain uses TRBV29-1 with TRBJ2-6; D gene uncertain. V was cut by 4 bases and J by 0 bases, with 4 bases left in between. Germline V gene sequence: CDR1 SQVTM, CDR2 ANQGSEA. This CDR3 comprises 13 residues. The CDR3 is CSVGSSGANVLTF. CDR3 coding DNA: TGCAGCGTTGGAAGCTCTGGGGCCAACGTCCTGACTTTC.

This chain connects TRBV4-1 to TRBJ1-6, with unresolved D. The CDR3 extends over 14 amino acids. V lost 3 bases to trimming and J lost 7 bases, with 10 bases between them. The germline gives CDR1 MGHRA, CDR2 YSYEKL. In DNA, the CDR3 is TGCGCCAGCAGCCACCTCTGGGAGAATTCACCCCTCCACTTT. As protein: CASSHLWENSPLHF.

This rearrangement joins TRBV4-1 to TRBJ2-1; 8 bases align to TRBD2. This CDR3 has 15 residues. J lost 8 bases, V lost 2 bases, and 8 bases had no gene match. CDR1 and CDR2 (germline): MGHRA, YSYEKL. CDR3 sequence (DNA): TGCGCCAGCAGCCAACCCGGGGGGGCCATTTATGAGCAGTTCTTC. Amino acid sequence: CASSQPGGAIYEQFF.